This TCR beta chain comes out of a study of CD8 T cells in ankylosing spondylitis. CDR3 size: 15 residues. V was clipped by 6 bases and J by 4 bases, with 16 bases between them. Germline V gene lookup returns CDR1 MNHNS and CDR2 SASEGT. This clonotype was seen a handful of times. Its target is not known. TCRdb used MiXCR to reprocess the 5' RACE reads, holding one entry per CDR3 protein. Of about 340,000 distinct CDR3 sequences listed, about 15% are singletons. General study points: Reports say disease-linked clones showed up significantly more in matched ankylosing spondylitis synovial fluid.

Sequenced input: blood, either unsorted or a sorted T cell fraction (not recorded which). This receptor was identified in a male donor with ankylosing spondylitis or in good health (not recorded which). This sequence joins TRBV6-1 and TRBJ2-1; D is perhaps TRBD1 (6 bases). As DNA, the CDR3 is TGTGCCAGCAGAACCGCTCGGGACACTTACAATGAGCAGTTCTTC. Protein product: CASRTARDTYNEQFF.